A selection of T cell receptor beta chains follows, all from one sample in a study of blood T cell repertoires in COVID-19. The repertoire was sequenced with immunoSEQ multiplex PCR; TCRdb's copy has only in-frame clones and lacks some. The table has just over 250,000 clones, about nine tenths seen once. The sequencing sample was made of peripheral blood. The source is a man in his forties who had recovered from COVID-19. The CDR3 runs from the conserved cysteine through the conserved F or W. The D gene is left open where the match is weak. Rows give clone size only sometimes, using once, few, many, or a class for an expanded clone.

size	D	V	J	DNA	CDR3
-	-	TRBV4-1	TRBJ2-5	TGCGCCAGCAGCCTGGGCCACCAAGAGACCCAGTACTTC	CASSLGHQETQYF
-	-	TRBV29-1	TRBJ1-2	TGCAGCGTTAGGACAGTAGAGAACTATGGCTACACCTTC	CSVRTVENYGYTF
-	TRBD2	TRBV19	TRBJ2-1	TGTGCCAGTAGTATCTATGTGCGGGAGCTAATCAATGAGCAGTTCTTC	CASSIYVRELINEQFF
-	TRBD1	TRBV27	TRBJ1-2	TGTGCCAGCAGTCCCCAACTCCGGACAGGGGACGGCTACACCTTC	CASSPQLRTGDGYTF
-	TRBD2	TRBV27	TRBJ2-2	TGTGCCAGCAGTTTAGGGACCGGGACTAGCGGGAGGGCGTTCACCGGGGAGCTGTTTTTT	CASSLGTGTSGRAFTGELFF
-	-	TRBV9	TRBJ1-4	TGTGCCAGCAGCGTAGATGTTAACCAGAAACTGTTTTTT	CASSVDVNQKLFF
-	TRBD1	TRBV27	TRBJ2-7	TGTGCCAGCAGTTTTTCTAGGACAGGGAACGAGCAGTACTTC	CASSFSRTGNEQYF
-	TRBD1	TRBV9	TRBJ2-2	TGTGCCAGCAGCGTAGCTGCGGGACAGGGTTACACCGGGGAGCTGTTTTTT	CASSVAAGQGYTGELFF
-	TRBD2	TRBV5-8	TRBJ2-1	TGTGCCAGCAGCTACCGGACTAGCGGGAGAGAGCAGTTCTTC	CASSYRTSGREQFF
-	TRBD2	TRBV5-5	TRBJ2-7	TGTGCCAGCAGCCCCTTAGCGGGAAGGAGCTCCTACGAGCAGTACTTC	CASSPLAGRSSYEQYF
-	-	TRBV11-2	TRBJ1-1	TGTGCCAGCAGCCAACAGGGTATCACTGAAGCTTTCTTT	CASSQQGITEAFF
few	TRBD1	TRBV18	TRBJ1-3	TGTGCCAGCTCACCACCGGAACCGGACAGGGGAGAGATCTCTGGAAACACCATATATTTT	CASSPPEPDRGEISGNTIYF